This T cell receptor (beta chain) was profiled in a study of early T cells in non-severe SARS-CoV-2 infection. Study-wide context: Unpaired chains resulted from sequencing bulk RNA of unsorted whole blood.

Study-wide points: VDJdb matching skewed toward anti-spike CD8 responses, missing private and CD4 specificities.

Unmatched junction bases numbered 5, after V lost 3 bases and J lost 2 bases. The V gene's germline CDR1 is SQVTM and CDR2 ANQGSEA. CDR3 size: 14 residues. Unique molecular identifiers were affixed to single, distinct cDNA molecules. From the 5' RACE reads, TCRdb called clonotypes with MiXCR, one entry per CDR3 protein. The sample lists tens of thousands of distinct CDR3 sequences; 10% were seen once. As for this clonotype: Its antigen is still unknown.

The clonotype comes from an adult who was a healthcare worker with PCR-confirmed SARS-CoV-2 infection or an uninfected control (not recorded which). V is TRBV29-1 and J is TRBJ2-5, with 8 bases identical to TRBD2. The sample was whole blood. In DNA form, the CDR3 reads TGCAGCGTTGATGCGGGAGGAGGACAAGAGACCCAGTACTTC. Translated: CSVDAGGGQETQYF.